This T cell receptor beta chain emerged from a study of blood T cell repertoires in COVID-19. Study context: The United States, Italy and Spain were the sources of the acute and convalescent COVID-19 samples. T cells, B-cell-depleted T cells, or PBMCs supplied cDNA or gDNA.

The CDR3 consists of 14 residues. V was pared by 8 bases and J by 4 bases, with 5 bases of the junction left unmatched. The authors' processing: By means of reference gene primer amplification, nucleated cell counts were estimated. Sequenced by immunoSEQ multiplex PCR; TCRdb stores in-frame clones only, minus some. V and J calls and clone size are given by that table; D and trimming were obtained from the DNA. This table holds about 72,000 clones, around 90% found once. The receptor's source is a man over 45 with acute or convalescent COVID-19. V and J are TRBV23-1 and TRBJ1-5, with 10 bases identical to TRBD1. TRBV23-1 is an open reading frame, and its role is uncertain. The sequenced material came from peripheral blood. The CDR3 coding sequence is TGCGCCAGCGGCCCGGGACAGGGGAATCAGCCCCAGCATTTT. Encoded protein: CASGPGQGNQPQHF.